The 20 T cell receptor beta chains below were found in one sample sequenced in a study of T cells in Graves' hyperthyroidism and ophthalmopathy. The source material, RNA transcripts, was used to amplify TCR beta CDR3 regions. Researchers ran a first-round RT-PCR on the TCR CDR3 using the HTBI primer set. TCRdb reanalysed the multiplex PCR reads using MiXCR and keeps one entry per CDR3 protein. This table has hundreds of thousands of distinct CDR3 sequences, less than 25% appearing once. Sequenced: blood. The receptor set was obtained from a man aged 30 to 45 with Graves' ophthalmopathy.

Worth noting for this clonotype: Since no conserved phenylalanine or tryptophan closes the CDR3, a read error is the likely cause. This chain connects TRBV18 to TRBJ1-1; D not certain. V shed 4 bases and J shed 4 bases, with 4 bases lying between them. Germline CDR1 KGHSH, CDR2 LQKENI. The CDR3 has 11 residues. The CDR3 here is CASSQTTEAFL. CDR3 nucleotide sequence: TGTGCCAGCTCACAGACCACTGAAGCTTTCCTT.

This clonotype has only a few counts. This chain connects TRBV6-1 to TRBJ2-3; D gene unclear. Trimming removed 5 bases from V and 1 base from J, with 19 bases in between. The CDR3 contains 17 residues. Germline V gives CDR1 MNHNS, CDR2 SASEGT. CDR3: CASSPFRSGKGTDTQYF. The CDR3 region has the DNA TGTGCCAGCAGTCCCTTTAGAAGTGGGAAGGGCACAGATACGCAGTATTTT.

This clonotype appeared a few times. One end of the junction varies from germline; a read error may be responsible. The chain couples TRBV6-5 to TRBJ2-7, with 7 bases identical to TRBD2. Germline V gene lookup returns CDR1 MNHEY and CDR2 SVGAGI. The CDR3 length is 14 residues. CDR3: CASSYPGRDYEQHF. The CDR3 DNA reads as TGTGCCAGCAGTTACCCGGGGAGGGACTACGAGCAGCACTTC.

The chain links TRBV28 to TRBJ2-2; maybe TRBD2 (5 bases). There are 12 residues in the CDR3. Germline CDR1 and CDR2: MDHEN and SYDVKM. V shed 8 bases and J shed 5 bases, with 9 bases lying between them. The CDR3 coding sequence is TGTGCCAGCGGCGGGTCAACCGGGGAGCTGTTTTTT. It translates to CASGGSTGELFF.

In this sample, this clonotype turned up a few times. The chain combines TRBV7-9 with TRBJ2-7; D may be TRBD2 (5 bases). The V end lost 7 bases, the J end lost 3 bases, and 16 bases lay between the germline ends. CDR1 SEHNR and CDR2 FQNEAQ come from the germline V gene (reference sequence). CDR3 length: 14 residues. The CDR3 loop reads CASTSPLTSYEQYF. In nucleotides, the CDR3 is TGTGCCAGCACCTCCCCCCTTACTAGCTACGAGCAGTACTTC. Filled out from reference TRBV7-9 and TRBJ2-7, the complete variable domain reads DTGVSQNPRHKITKRGQNVTFRCDPISEHNRLYWYRQTLGQGPEFLTYFQNEAQLEKSRLLSDRFSAERPKGSFSTLEIQRTEQGDSAMYLCASTSPLTSYEQYFGPGTRLTVT.

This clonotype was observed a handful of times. The CDR3 loop reads CSARGGGDNQPQHF. The DNA for the CDR3 is TGCAGTGCTAGAGGGGGGGGTGACAATCAGCCCCAGCATTTT. J is TRBJ1-5 and V is TRBV20-1; possibly TRBD1 for D (5 bases). V lost 1 base and J 3 bases, leaving 10 bases between the germline ends. Germline V gene lookup returns CDR1 DFQATT and CDR2 SNEGSKA (reference sequence). The CDR3 covers 14 residues.

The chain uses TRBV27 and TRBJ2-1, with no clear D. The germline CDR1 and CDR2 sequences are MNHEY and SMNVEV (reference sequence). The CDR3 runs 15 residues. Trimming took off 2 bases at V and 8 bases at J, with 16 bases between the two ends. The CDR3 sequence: CASSLGLPLRDEQFF. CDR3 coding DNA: TGTGCCAGCAGTTTAGGGCTGCCTTTACGGGATGAGCAGTTCTTC.

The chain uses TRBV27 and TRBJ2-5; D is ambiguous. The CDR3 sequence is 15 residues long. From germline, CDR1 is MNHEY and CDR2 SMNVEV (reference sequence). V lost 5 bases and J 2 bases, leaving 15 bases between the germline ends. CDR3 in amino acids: CASSPHVGPQETQYF. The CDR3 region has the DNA TGTGCCAGCAGTCCCCACGTAGGGCCTCAAGAGACCCAGTACTTC.

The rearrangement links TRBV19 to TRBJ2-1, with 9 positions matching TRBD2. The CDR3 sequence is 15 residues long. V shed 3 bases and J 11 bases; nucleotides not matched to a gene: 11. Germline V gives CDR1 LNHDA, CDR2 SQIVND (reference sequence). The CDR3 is CASSIGSSGNDQQFF. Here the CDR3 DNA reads TGTGCCAGTAGTATTGGATCTAGCGGGAATGATCAGCAGTTCTTC.

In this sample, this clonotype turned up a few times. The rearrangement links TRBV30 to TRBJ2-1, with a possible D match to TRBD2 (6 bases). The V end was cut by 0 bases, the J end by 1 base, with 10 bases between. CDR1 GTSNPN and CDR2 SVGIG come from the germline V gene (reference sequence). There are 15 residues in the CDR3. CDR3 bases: TGTGCCTGGAGTGTACTTGCGGGATCCTACAATGAGCAGTTCTTC. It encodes CAWSVLAGSYNEQFF.

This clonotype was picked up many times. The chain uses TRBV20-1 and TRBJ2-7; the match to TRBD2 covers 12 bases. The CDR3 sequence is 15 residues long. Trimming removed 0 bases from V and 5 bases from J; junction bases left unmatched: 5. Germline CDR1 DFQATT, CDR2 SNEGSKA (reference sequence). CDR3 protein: CSARESSGRAHEQYF. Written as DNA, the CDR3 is TGCAGTGCTAGAGAGTCTAGCGGGAGGGCCCACGAGCAGTACTTC.

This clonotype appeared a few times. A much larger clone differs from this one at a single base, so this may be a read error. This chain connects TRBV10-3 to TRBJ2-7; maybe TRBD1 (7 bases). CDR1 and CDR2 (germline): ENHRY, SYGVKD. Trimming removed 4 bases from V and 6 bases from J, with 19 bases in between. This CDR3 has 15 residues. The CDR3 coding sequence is TGTGCCATCAGTGGCGACAGGGAGGCAAGAGGCGAGCAGTACTTC. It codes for CAISGDREARGEQYF.

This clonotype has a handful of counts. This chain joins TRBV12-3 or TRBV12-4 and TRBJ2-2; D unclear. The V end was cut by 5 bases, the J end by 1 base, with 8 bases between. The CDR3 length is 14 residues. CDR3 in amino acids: CASSPRQNTGELFF. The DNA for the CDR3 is TGTGCCAGCAGTCCAAGACAGAACACCGGGGAGCTGTTTTTT.

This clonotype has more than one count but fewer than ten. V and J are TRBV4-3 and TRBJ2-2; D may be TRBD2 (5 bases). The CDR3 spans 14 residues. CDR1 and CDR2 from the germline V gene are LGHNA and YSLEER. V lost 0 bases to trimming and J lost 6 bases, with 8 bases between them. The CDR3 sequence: CASSQEQRAGELFF. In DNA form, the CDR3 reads TGCGCCAGCAGCCAAGAACAGAGGGCCGGGGAGCTGTTTTTT.

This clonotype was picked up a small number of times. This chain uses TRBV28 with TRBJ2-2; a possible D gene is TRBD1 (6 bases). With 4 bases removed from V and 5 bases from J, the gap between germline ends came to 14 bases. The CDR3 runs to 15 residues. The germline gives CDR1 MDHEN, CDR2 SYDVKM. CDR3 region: CASSSDRRGTGELFF. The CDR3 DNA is TGTGCCAGCAGTTCCGACAGGAGAGGGACCGGGGAGCTGTTTTTT. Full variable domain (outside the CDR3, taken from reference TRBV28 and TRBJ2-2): DVKVTQSSRYLVKRTGEKVFLECVQDMDHENMFWYRQDPGLGLRLIYFSYDVKMKEKGDIPEGYSVSREKKERFSLILESASTNQTSMYLCASSSDRRGTGELFFGEGSRLTVL.

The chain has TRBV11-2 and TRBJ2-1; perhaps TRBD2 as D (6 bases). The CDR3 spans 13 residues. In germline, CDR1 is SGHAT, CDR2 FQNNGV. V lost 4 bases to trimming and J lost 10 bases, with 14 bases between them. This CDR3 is CASSSTGVQEQFF. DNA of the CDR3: TGTGCCAGCAGCTCAACGGGAGTCCAGGAGCAGTTCTTC.

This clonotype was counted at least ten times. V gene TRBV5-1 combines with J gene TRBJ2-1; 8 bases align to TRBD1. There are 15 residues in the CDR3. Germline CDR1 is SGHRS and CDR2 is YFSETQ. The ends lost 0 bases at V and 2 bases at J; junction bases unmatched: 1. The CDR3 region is CASSLAQGAYNEQFF. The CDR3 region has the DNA TGCGCCAGCAGCTTGGCACAGGGGGCCTACAATGAGCAGTTCTTC.

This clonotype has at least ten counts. For the CDR3, the DNA is TGTGCCACCAGTGAGACAGGGTTGTTTAATGAGCAGTTCTTC. The encoded protein is CATSETGLFNEQFF. The chain joins TRBV24-1 to TRBJ2-1; the match to TRBD1 covers 7 bases. Germline V gene sequence: CDR1 KGHDR, CDR2 SFDVKD. The V gene end was trimmed by 4 bases and the J gene end by 7 bases; junction bases not matched to a gene: 6. The CDR3 has 14 residues.

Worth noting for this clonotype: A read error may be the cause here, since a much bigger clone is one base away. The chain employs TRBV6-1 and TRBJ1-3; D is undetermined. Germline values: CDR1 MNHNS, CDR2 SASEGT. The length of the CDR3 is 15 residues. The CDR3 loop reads CASLKHPGPGNTTYF. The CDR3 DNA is TGTGCCAGCCTTAAACACCCAGGTCCTGGAAACACCACATATTTT.

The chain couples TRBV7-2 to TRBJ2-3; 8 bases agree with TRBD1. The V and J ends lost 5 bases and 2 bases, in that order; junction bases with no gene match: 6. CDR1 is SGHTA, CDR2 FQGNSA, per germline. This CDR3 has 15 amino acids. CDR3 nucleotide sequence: TGTGCCAGCAGCCAGGGACAGGCTTACACAGATACGCAGTATTTT. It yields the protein CASSQGQAYTDTQYF.